This T cell receptor (beta chain) was sequenced for a study of cytomegalovirus exposure and HLA in healthy donors. The donors, nominally healthy at sampling, likely had unrecorded immune exposures. Trimming took 3 bases from V and 1 from J, leaving 10 bases between them. This CDR3 region has 14 residues. Germline values: CDR1 PRHDT, CDR2 FYEKMQ (reference sequence). Comments on this clone: Antigen specificity is unknown.

Overall study findings and caveats: One cluster of highly shared sequence variants probably arose as a sequencing artifact.

The PCR ran on 60 Vbeta and 13 Jbeta primers. As handled by the study authors: In a later analysis, around 12 million of 65 million to 80 million unique beta chains occurred in at least two donors. Libraries were prepared by immunoSEQ multiplex PCR; TCRdb keeps only in-frame clonotypes and omits some of them. V, J and clone size derive from that table, while D and trimming were established from the DNA sequence. The table lists about 130,000 clones, roughly 82% of them singletons. The genes are TRBV13 and TRBJ2-7; D possibly corresponds to TRBD2 (6 bases). The origin of this receptor is a man aged 50-60 years in good health and CMV-seronegative. Sequenced: PBMCs. The CDR3 DNA reads TGTGCCAGCAGCTTGGGACTGGAATCCTACGAGCAGTACTTC. This sequence encodes CASSLGLESYEQYF. The whole variable domain, filled in from reference TRBV13 and TRBJ2-7, reads AAGVIQSPRHLIKEKRETATLKCYPIPRHDTVYWYQQGPGQDPQFLISFYEKMQSDKGSIPDRFSAQQFSDYHSELNMSSLELGDSALYFCASSLGLESYEQYFGPGTRLTVT.